The following is a TCR beta chain sequence with its context. Profiling relied on immunoSEQ multiplex PCR, and the TCRdb table lists in-frame clones only, not all of them. Of approximately 94,000 clones listed, roughly 80% are singletons. This CDR3 is built from 15 residues. The germline gives CDR1 DFQATT, CDR2 SNEGSKA (reference sequence). Trimming left V 3 bases short and J 4 bases short, with 16 bases between. This record belongs to a study of control samples from healthy donors and cancer patients. Material for sequencing was PBMCs. The rearrangement joins TRBV20-1 to TRBJ1-5, with D perhaps matching TRBD1 (5 bases). The TCR sequence derives from a man between 65 and 80 years old with lung cancer. The CDR3 DNA reads TGCAGTGCTAGTGGTCGGGGGGGTGGAAATCAGCCCCAGCATTTT. It is translated as CSASGRGGGNQPQHF.